What follows are 28 T cell receptor beta chains derived from one specimen sequenced in a study of monozygotic twins with cystic fibrosis. Sequencing used immunoSEQ multiplex PCR; TCRdb keeps in-frame clones, though not all of them. Of 15,000 or so clones listed, 85% are singletons. What was sequenced was blood. These receptors were collected from a boy aged 5-17 years with cystic fibrosis.

This clone appeared once. The chain has TRBV9 and TRBJ2-1; 10 bases agree with TRBD2. V shed 0 bases and J 7 bases; nucleotides not matched to a gene: 10. This CDR3 contains 17 residues. Per germline, CDR1 SGDLS and CDR2 YYNGEE. The CDR3 here is CASSVAGLAGVQNEQFF. The CDR3 coding sequence is TGTGCCAGCAGCGTAGCCGGCCTAGCGGGGGTACAAAATGAGCAGTTCTTC.

This chain uses TRBV10-2 with TRBJ1-1; a possible D gene is TRBD1 (5 bases). The germline V and J ends were trimmed by 1 base and 5 bases, with 17 bases remaining between them. In germline, CDR1 is WSHSY, CDR2 SAAADI. The CDR3 sequence is 16 residues long. CDR3 DNA: TGCGCCAGCAGTGAGTGGCGTGGAGGGGTCGATACTGAAGCTTTCTTT. Encoded protein: CASSEWRGGVDTEAFF.

The chain combines TRBV4-1 with TRBJ2-7; D may match TRBD1 or TRBD2 (5 bases each). V was trimmed by 1 base and J by 6 bases, leaving 19 bases between them. Germline assignment: CDR1 MGHRA and CDR2 YSYEKL. The CDR3 totals 16 residues. The CDR3 loop is CASSQGLDLAGSEQYF. The CDR3 DNA reads TGCGCCAGCAGCCAAGGCCTGGACCTAGCAGGGAGCGAGCAGTACTTC.

This clone was observed a single time. The genes are TRBV19 and TRBJ2-1, with TRBD1 identical over 7 bases. Per germline, CDR1 LNHDA and CDR2 SQIVND (reference sequence). V lost 7 bases, J lost 0 bases, and 9 bases stayed unmatched. The CDR3 loop spans 16 amino acids. The CDR3 DNA follows: TGTGCCAGTACCCCGACAGGGAGTAACTCCTACAATGAGCAGTTCTTC. This sequence encodes CASTPTGSNSYNEQFF.

The J gene is TRBJ1-5, the V gene TRBV30; tentative D call: TRBD1 (5 bases). This CDR3 has 13 amino acids. Per germline, CDR1 GTSNPN and CDR2 SVGIG (reference sequence). The V end was cut by 0 bases, the J end by 13 bases, with 16 bases between. In DNA, the CDR3 is TGTGCCTGGAGTGTACGCCAGGGCAGTTTTCAGCATTTT. Protein sequence: CAWSVRQGSFQHF.

This rearrangement joins TRBV7-8 to TRBJ1-4; no firm D call. Germline V CDR1 and CDR2: SGHVS, FQNEAQ. This CDR3 is built from 16 residues. V was pared by 2 bases and J by 5 bases, with 15 bases between. This chain's CDR3 is CASSLKWPGRNEKLFF. The CDR3 coding sequence is TGTGCCAGCAGCTTAAAATGGCCGGGGAGGAATGAAAAACTGTTTTTT.

J is TRBJ1-1 and V is TRBV10-3; no clear D. Germline V gene data show CDR1 as ENHRY and CDR2 as SYGVKD. This CDR3 spans 14 amino acids. V was pared by 6 bases and J by 1 base, with 12 bases between. CDR3 DNA sequence: TGTGCCATCAGGGAACAGAATTCGAACACTGAAGCTTTCTTT. Amino acids: CAIREQNSNTEAFF.

This chain uses TRBV13 with TRBJ2-3; no definite D call. With 5 bases removed from V and 2 bases from J, the gap between germline ends came to 14 bases. Germline lookup yields CDR1 PRHDT and CDR2 FYEKMQ (reference sequence). This CDR3 has 15 amino acids. CDR3 nucleotide sequence: TGTGCCAGCAGCCCATTGGAACAGATCACAGATACGCAGTATTTT. As protein: CASSPLEQITDTQYF.

The CDR3 DNA reads as TGTGCCAGCTCACCAGGACAGGGCCTCGGCACTGAAGCTTTCTTT. This gives the protein CASSPGQGLGTEAFF. The V gene is TRBV18, the J gene TRBJ1-1; 8 positions match TRBD1. Trimming took 2 bases from V and 4 from J; bases not matched to a gene: 6. Germline V gene data show CDR1 as KGHSH and CDR2 as LQKENI. The CDR3 is 15 residues long.

This chain connects TRBV10-1 to TRBJ1-5; D gene uncertain. This CDR3 contains 12 residues. Germline lookup yields CDR1 WNHNN and CDR2 SYGVQD (reference sequence). Trimming took off 8 bases at V and 9 bases at J, with 14 bases between the two ends. Here the CDR3 reads CASQGIKRPQHF. As DNA, the CDR3 is TGCGCCAGCCAAGGGATAAAGCGGCCCCAGCATTTT.

The chain couples TRBV6-1 to TRBJ1-1; 9 nucleotides match TRBD1. The CDR3 sequence is 13 residues long. J gave up 6 bases and V 6 bases, and 5 bases lay outside the gene matches. CDR1 is MNHNS, CDR2 SASEGT, per germline. This CDR3 is CASRIQGAAEAFF. The DNA of the CDR3 is TGTGCCAGCAGGATACAGGGGGCTGCTGAAGCTTTCTTT.

In this sample, this clone is large. This rearrangement joins TRBV4-1 to TRBJ1-1; D not certain. V was trimmed by 0 bases and J by 8 bases, leaving 10 bases between them. There are 13 residues in the CDR3. Germline V gives CDR1 MGHRA, CDR2 YSYEKL. The chain's CDR3 is CASSQEGRREAFF. The CDR3 bases are TGCGCCAGCAGCCAAGAAGGACGCAGGGAAGCTTTCTTT.

The chain has TRBV6-6 and TRBJ2-5, with D unresolved. The V end was cut by 3 bases, the J end by 5 bases, with 7 bases between. Germline CDR1 MNHNY, CDR2 SVGAGI (reference sequence). The CDR3 is made up of 12 amino acids. CDR3 in DNA: TGTGCCAGCAGTTATTCCGGGGAGACCCAGTACTTC. The encoded protein is CASSYSGETQYF.

The chain has TRBV19 and TRBJ1-1; perhaps TRBD1 as D (6 bases). Germline assignment: CDR1 LNHDA and CDR2 SQIVND (reference sequence). V lost 0 bases and J 4 bases, leaving 9 bases between the germline ends. This CDR3 has 14 amino acids. CDR3 sequence (DNA): TGTGCCAGTAGTATAGAGTACAGGGCCACTGAAGCTTTCTTT. Its protein product is CASSIEYRATEAFF.

The J gene is TRBJ1-2, the V gene TRBV7-6, with 8 bases that match TRBD1. The length of the CDR3 is 14 residues. CDR1 and CDR2 (germline): SGHVS, FNYEAQ. The V and J ends lost 5 bases and 2 bases, in that order; junction bases with no gene match: 4. CDR3 sequence: CASSVGTGNYGYTF. In DNA form, the CDR3 reads TGTGCCAGCAGCGTCGGGACAGGCAACTATGGCTACACCTTC.

This clone was found once. V is TRBV5-1 and J is TRBJ1-1; 7 nucleotides match TRBD1. V was clipped by 4 bases and J by 4 bases; unmatched bases: 13. The CDR3 length is 16 residues. CDR1 is SGHRS and CDR2 is YFSETQ in the germline V gene. This CDR3 is CASSQQPGTATTEAFF. The CDR3 DNA reads TGCGCCAGCAGCCAACAACCCGGGACAGCTACCACTGAAGCTTTCTTT. Looking up the rest from reference TRBV5-1 and TRBJ1-1 gives the full variable domain: KAGVTQTPRYLIKTRGQQVTLSCSPISGHRSVSWYQQTPGQGLQFLFEYFSETQRNKGNFPGRFSGRQFSNSRSEMNVSTLELGDSALYLCASSQQPGTATTEAFFGQGTRLTVV.

The chain carries TRBV27 and TRBJ2-2; D unresolved. CDR1 and CDR2 (germline): MNHEY, SMNVEV (reference sequence). Trimming stripped 0 bases from V and 4 bases from J, with 6 bases between. This CDR3 has 14 residues. CDR3 sequence: CASSLSLGTGELFF. CDR3 bases: TGTGCCAGCAGTTTATCGCTGGGCACCGGGGAGCTGTTTTTT.

The chain combines TRBV27 with TRBJ2-4; the match to TRBD1 covers 11 bases. Germline CDR1 and CDR2: MNHEY and SMNVEV (reference sequence). V dropped 5 bases and J dropped 0; count of bases not matched to a gene: 9. This CDR3 spans 18 amino acids. The CDR3 region has the DNA TGTGCCAGCAGTACCCGGGACAGGGGGATACTAGCCAAAAACATTCAGTACTTC. It yields the protein CASSTRDRGILAKNIQYF.

The chain couples TRBV10-3 to TRBJ2-5; no definite D call. With 6 bases removed from V and 2 bases from J, the gap between germline ends came to 10 bases. Germline V CDR1 and CDR2: ENHRY, SYGVKD. This CDR3 is 13 amino acids long. The CDR3 DNA follows: TGTGCCATCAGGGTGCCAGGTCAAGAGACCCAGTACTTC. Translation gives CAIRVPGQETQYF.

This rearrangement joins TRBV30 to TRBJ2-2; D could derive from TRBD1 or TRBD2 (6 bases each). The CDR3 covers 16 residues. CDR1 and CDR2 (germline): GTSNPN, SVGIG (reference sequence). Trimming took off 0 bases at V and 4 bases at J, with 15 bases between the two ends. The CDR3 sequence: CAWSVHRGLSTGELFF. The CDR3 coding sequence is TGTGCCTGGAGTGTACATCGGGGGCTTAGCACCGGGGAGCTGTTTTTT.

This clone was seen just once. The genes are TRBV20-1 and TRBJ2-5; D not resolved. Germline V gives CDR1 DFQATT, CDR2 SNEGSKA (reference sequence). The V end lost 3 bases, the J end lost 4 bases, and 6 bases lay between the germline ends. The CDR3 extends over 11 amino acids. The CDR3 DNA sequence: TGCAGTGCTAGTTTTTTAGAGACCCAGTACTTC. This gives the protein CSASFLETQYF.

This chain connects TRBV30 to TRBJ2-1; 7 bases align to TRBD2. The CDR3 is 12 amino acids. The V gene end was trimmed by 5 bases and the J gene end by 6 bases; junction bases not matched to a gene: 4. Germline assignment: CDR1 GTSNPN and CDR2 SVGIG (reference sequence). The CDR3 spells CAWARLANEQFF. In DNA form, the CDR3 reads TGTGCCTGGGCCCGACTAGCCAATGAGCAGTTCTTC.

This chain joins TRBV6-5 and TRBJ1-2, with 7 positions matching TRBD1. There are 13 residues in the CDR3. With 6 bases clipped from V and 5 bases from J, the junction kept 6 bases outside the gene matches. Per germline, CDR1 MNHEY and CDR2 SVGAGI. CDR3 DNA sequence: TGTGCCAGCAGCCCCCGACAGGGTTATGGCTACACCTTC. Its protein is CASSPRQGYGYTF.

CDR3 residues: CASSGTDSANYGYTF. In nucleotides, the CDR3 is TGTGCCAGCAGCGGGACAGATTCAGCTAACTATGGCTACACCTTC. The V call is TRBV5-4, the J call TRBJ1-2; TRBD1 aligns across 7 bases. Germline assignment: CDR1 SGHNT and CDR2 YYREEE (reference sequence). The CDR3 has 15 amino acids. Losses at the gene ends were 4 bases for V and 0 bases for J; bases not matched to a gene: 6.

V usage is TRBV7-8 and J usage is TRBJ1-2; D is uncertain. V dropped 10 bases and J dropped 8 bases, with 8 bases sitting between them. The CDR3 has 9 residues. Germline V CDR1 and CDR2: SGHVS, FQNEAQ. The CDR3 DNA reads as TGTGCCACCGCCCCGGGCTACACCTTC. Translation gives CATAPGYTF.

This clone was seen a handful of times. The chain carries TRBV19 and TRBJ1-4; D might be TRBD1 (6 bases). The germline gives CDR1 LNHDA, CDR2 SQIVND (reference sequence). The CDR3 is 16 residues long. Trimming took 3 bases from V and 0 from J, leaving 11 bases between them. In DNA, the CDR3 is TGTGCCAGTAGTATGTACAGGGCAGCAACTAATGAAAAACTGTTTTTT. Translated: CASSMYRAATNEKLFF.

This chain connects TRBV5-6 to TRBJ1-3; tentatively, D is TRBD1 (6 bases). Per the germline V gene, CDR1 is SGHDT and CDR2 is YYEEEE. The CDR3 has 14 amino acids. V was clipped by 3 bases and J by 4 bases, with 11 bases between them. The CDR3 nucleotides read TGTGCCAGCAGCTGGACAGCTAGCGGAAACACCATATATTTT. Protein product: CASSWTASGNTIYF.

The chain combines TRBV7-2 with TRBJ1-2, with 7 nucleotides matching TRBD1. There are 15 residues in the CDR3. V shed 5 bases, J shed 0 bases, and the junction held 6 bases outside the gene matches. Per the germline V gene, CDR1 is SGHTA and CDR2 is FQGNSA. CDR3 DNA sequence: TGTGCCAGCAGCCCAGGGGGGACTTCTAACTATGGCTACACCTTC. The encoded protein is CASSPGGTSNYGYTF.